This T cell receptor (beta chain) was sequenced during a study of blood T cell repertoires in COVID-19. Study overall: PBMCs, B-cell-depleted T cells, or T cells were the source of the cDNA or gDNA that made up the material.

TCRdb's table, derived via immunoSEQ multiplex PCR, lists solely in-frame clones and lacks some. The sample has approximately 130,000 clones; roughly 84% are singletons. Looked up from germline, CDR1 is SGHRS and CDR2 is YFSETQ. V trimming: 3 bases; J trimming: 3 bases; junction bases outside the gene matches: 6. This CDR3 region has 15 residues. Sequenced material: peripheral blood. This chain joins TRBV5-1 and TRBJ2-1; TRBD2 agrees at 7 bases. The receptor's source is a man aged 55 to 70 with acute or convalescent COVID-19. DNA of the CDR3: TGCGCCAGCAGCTCCGGACTAGGTGGCTACAATGAGCAGTTCTTC. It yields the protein CASSSGLGGYNEQFF.